These T cell receptor beta chains were read from a single sample in a study of blood T cell repertoires in COVID-19. The method was immunoSEQ multiplex PCR; TCRdb's version includes in-frame clones alone and lacks a portion of them. The sample has approximately 310,000 clones; about 87% are singletons. The sequenced sample consisted of peripheral blood. Every receptor here comes from a woman aged 45 to 65 who had recovered from COVID-19. Each CDR3 is given with its conserved first and last residue. The order of the fields is V gene, J gene, clone size, D gene, CDR3 protein, CDR3 DNA. The D gene is left open where the match is weak. Only part of the rows carry a size: once, few, many, or a class if the clone is expanded.

V gene: TRBV28; J gene: TRBJ2-5; clone size: NA; D gene: NA; CDR3 protein: CASSFGGIQETQYF; CDR3 DNA: TGTGCCAGCAGTTTCGGAGGAATCCAAGAGACCCAGTACTTC
V gene: TRBV6-5; J gene: TRBJ1-1; clone size: NA; D gene: NA; CDR3 protein: CASSSDWGTMNTEAFF; CDR3 DNA: TGTGCCAGCAGTTCCGATTGGGGGACAATGAACACTGAAGCTTTCTTT
V gene: TRBV7-3; J gene: TRBJ2-7; clone size: once; D gene: NA; CDR3 protein: CASSLEGGAYEQYF; CDR3 DNA: TGTGCCAGCAGCTTGGAGGGAGGTGCCTACGAGCAGTACTTC
V gene: TRBV29-1; J gene: TRBJ2-1; clone size: NA; D gene: NA; CDR3 protein: CSVLGLLNEQFF; CDR3 DNA: TGCAGCGTGCTTGGGCTTCTCAATGAGCAGTTCTTC
V gene: TRBV28; J gene: TRBJ1-1; clone size: NA; D gene: TRBD1; CDR3 protein: CASKHRGLNTEAFF; CDR3 DNA: TGTGCCAGCAAACACAGGGGGTTGAACACTGAAGCTTTCTTT
V gene: TRBV6-2/TRBV6-3; J gene: TRBJ2-1; clone size: NA; D gene: TRBD1; CDR3 protein: CASSPTRTGQGLYNEQFF; CDR3 DNA: TGTGCCAGCAGTCCCACCCGGACAGGGCAGGGTCTGTACAATGAGCAGTTCTTC
V gene: TRBV9; J gene: TRBJ2-3; clone size: NA; D gene: NA; CDR3 protein: CASSMTRWDTQYF; CDR3 DNA: TGTGCCAGCAGCATGACCAGGTGGGATACGCAGTATTTT
V gene: TRBV27; J gene: TRBJ2-1; clone size: NA; D gene: TRBD2; CDR3 protein: CASSSPGTSGSWGAGEQFF; CDR3 DNA: TGTGCCAGCAGTTCGCCCGGGACTAGCGGGAGCTGGGGGGCAGGGGAGCAGTTCTTC
V gene: TRBV12-5; J gene: TRBJ1-1; clone size: NA; D gene: TRBD1; CDR3 protein: CASGSGTGSSAEAFF; CDR3 DNA: TGTGCTAGTGGTTCGGGGACAGGGTCTAGCGCTGAAGCTTTCTTT
V gene: TRBV9; J gene: TRBJ2-3; clone size: NA; D gene: NA; CDR3 protein: CASSARPQSNTQYF; CDR3 DNA: TGTGCCAGCAGCGCGCGGCCCCAAAGTAATACGCAGTATTTT
V gene: TRBV9; J gene: TRBJ2-1; clone size: NA; D gene: NA; CDR3 protein: CASSPRGTGEWNEQFF; CDR3 DNA: TGTGCCAGCAGCCCCAGAGGTACGGGAGAGTGGAATGAGCAGTTCTTC
V gene: TRBV6-5; J gene: TRBJ1-2; clone size: NA; D gene: NA; CDR3 protein: CASSYGRDTGYTF; CDR3 DNA: TGTGCCAGCAGTTATGGCAGGGATACTGGCTACACCTTC
V gene: TRBV25-1; J gene: TRBJ2-1; clone size: NA; D gene: NA; CDR3 protein: CASSESTGRRNEQFF; CDR3 DNA: TGTGCCAGCAGTGAATCCACGGGGAGACGCAATGAGCAGTTCTTC
V gene: TRBV11-3; J gene: TRBJ2-1; clone size: NA; D gene: TRBD2; CDR3 protein: CASSLDLAGKQFF; CDR3 DNA: TGTGCCAGCAGCTTAGACCTAGCGGGAAAGCAGTTCTTC
V gene: TRBV2; J gene: TRBJ1-2; clone size: few; D gene: TRBD1; CDR3 protein: CASTLTGGGYGYTF; CDR3 DNA: TGTGCCAGCACCCTGACAGGGGGCGGCTATGGCTACACCTTC
V gene: TRBV7-2; J gene: TRBJ1-1; clone size: few; D gene: NA; CDR3 protein: CASSSYRVGNTEAFF; CDR3 DNA: TGTGCCAGCAGCTCTTACAGGGTCGGGAACACTGAAGCTTTCTTT
V gene: TRBV20-1; J gene: TRBJ1-1; clone size: NA; D gene: NA; CDR3 protein: CSARGAAFF; CDR3 DNA: TGCAGTGCTAGGGGGGCAGCTTTCTTT
V gene: TRBV5-4; J gene: TRBJ2-1; clone size: once; D gene: TRBD2; CDR3 protein: CASMHFGGGAYNEQFF; CDR3 DNA: TGTGCCAGCATGCATTTCGGCGGGGGGGCCTACAATGAGCAGTTCTTC
V gene: TRBV5-1; J gene: TRBJ1-2; clone size: NA; D gene: NA; CDR3 protein: CASSSAEEGYTF; CDR3 DNA: TGCGCCAGCAGCTCGGCGGAGGAGGGCTACACCTTC
V gene: TRBV27; J gene: TRBJ2-7; clone size: NA; D gene: NA; CDR3 protein: CASSGNRVGEQYF; CDR3 DNA: TGTGCCAGCAGTGGAAACAGGGTTGGTGAGCAGTACTTC
V gene: TRBV6-5; J gene: TRBJ2-7; clone size: NA; D gene: NA; CDR3 protein: CASTYGQSGAYEQYF; CDR3 DNA: TGTGCCAGCACCTACGGGCAATCGGGGGCCTACGAGCAGTACTTC
V gene: TRBV3-1/TRBV3-2; J gene: TRBJ1-5; clone size: few; D gene: NA; CDR3 protein: CASSQVGGNQPQHF; CDR3 DNA: TGTGCCAGCAGCCAAGTAGGCGGGAACCAGCCCCAGCATTTT
V gene: TRBV19; J gene: TRBJ2-6; clone size: NA; D gene: NA; CDR3 protein: CASNMVTSGANVLTF; CDR3 DNA: TGTGCCAGTAATATGGTGACTTCTGGGGCCAACGTCCTGACTTTC